This T cell receptor beta chain was observed in a study of identical twins. Study-wide results and limits: Less excess twin sharing appeared in beta out-of-frame sequences. While abundant cord blood beta clonotypes carried fewer insertions, memory repertoires showed no such pattern.

This clonotype occurred a few times. No antigen is known for it. V was shortened by 3 bases and J by 10 bases, with 13 bases between the two germline ends. Germline V gene sequence: CDR1 DFQATT, CDR2 SNEGSKA (reference sequence). The CDR3 totals 12 residues. Via MiXCR, TCRdb re-called the 5' RACE reads, giving one row per CDR3 protein. The sample lists 690,000 or so distinct CDR3 sequences, 8.5% to 9% seen once, with 0.98% in the top ten. This sample was also put to use in a study of yellow fever vaccine responses in identical twins. That work adds: Reportedly, the response of twins' T cells to the vaccine seemed partly convergent, partly personalized.

J is TRBJ2-1 and V is TRBV20-1, with D possibly matching TRBD2 (5 bases). The sample was PBMCs. The clonotype was recovered from a young woman in good health. The CDR3 region is CSASFGGAEQFF. CDR3 DNA sequence: TGCAGTGCTAGTTTCGGAGGAGCCGAGCAGTTCTTC.